The rows below give T cell receptor beta chains drawn from one sample of a study of control samples from healthy donors and cancer patients. TCRdb's copy holds only in-frame clones and misses some; the assay was immunoSEQ multiplex PCR. The data show about 40,000 clones, roughly 90% seen once. Sample: blood. The receptors were sampled from a woman aged 45-65 years in good health. The CDR3 runs from the conserved cysteine through the conserved F or W.

j_call v_call cdr3_aa
TRBJ1-2 TRBV28 CASSIQTGTNYGYTF
TRBJ1-4 TRBV7-2 CASSPEPATNEKLFF
TRBJ1-2 TRBV19 CASSRQGDGYTF
TRBJ1-4 TRBV2 CASSAGQQLNEKLFF
TRBJ1-3 TRBV27 CASSRRVGNTIYF
TRBJ1-5 TRBV27 CASRGMGASQPQHF
TRBJ1-6 TRBV6-5 CASSGTGSANSPLHF
TRBJ1-2 TRBV5-6 CASRPPPKFTNYGYTF
TRBJ1-1 TRBV28 CASSLWGNEAFF
TRBJ1-2 TRBV19 CASSGADIVVSYGYTF
TRBJ2-7 TRBV7-2 CASSLGGSEQYF
TRBJ1-2 TRBV7-9 CASSLASAPANYGYTF
TRBJ2-1 TRBV14 CASSQIRQGQFF
TRBJ1-1 TRBV9 CASSVTGRTPNTEAFF
TRBJ2-2 TRBV10-2 CASSVRLNTGELFF
TRBJ1-2 TRBV21-1 CASSKSVPYGYTF
TRBJ2-7 TRBV28 CASSVRVPREQYF
TRBJ2-7 TRBV11-2 CASSPGRTGVSYEQYF
TRBJ1-6 TRBV5-5 CASSFLQGGSPLHF
TRBJ1-3 TRBV15 CATSTGHRNTIYF
TRBJ1-1 TRBV15 CATSRGGQGRTEAFF
TRBJ1-2 TRBV3-1/TRBV3-2 CASSQREFYGYTF
TRBJ1-4 TRBV15 CATSTQGARTNEKLFF
TRBJ1-1 TRBV11-1 CASSSEWPEAFF
TRBJ1-6 TRBV5-1 CASSLGIMESPLHF
TRBJ1-1 TRBV9 CASRGDANRAFF
TRBJ1-1 TRBV5-1 CASSLGHTNQNTEAFF
TRBJ1-2 TRBV10-3 CAISESPAGGSYGYTF
TRBJ1-4 TRBV6-6 CASSLGALSSTNEKLFF
TRBJ1-5 TRBV19 CASSTEQGRQPQHF
TRBJ1-1 TRBV5-6 CASSKQGAITEAFF